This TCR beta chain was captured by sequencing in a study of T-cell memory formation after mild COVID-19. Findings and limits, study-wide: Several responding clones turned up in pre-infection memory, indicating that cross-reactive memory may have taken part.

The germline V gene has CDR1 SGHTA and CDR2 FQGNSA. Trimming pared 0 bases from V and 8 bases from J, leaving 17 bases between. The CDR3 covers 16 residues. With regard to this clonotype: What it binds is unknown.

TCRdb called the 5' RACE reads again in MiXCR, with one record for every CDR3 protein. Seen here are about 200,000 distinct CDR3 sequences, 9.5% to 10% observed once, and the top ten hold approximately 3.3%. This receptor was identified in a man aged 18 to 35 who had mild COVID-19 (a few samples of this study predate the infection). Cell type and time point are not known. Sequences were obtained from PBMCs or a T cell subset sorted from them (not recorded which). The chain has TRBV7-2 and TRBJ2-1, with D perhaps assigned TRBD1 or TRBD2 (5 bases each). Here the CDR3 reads CASSLAGTAYPHEQFF. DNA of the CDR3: TGTGCCAGCAGCTTAGCCGGGACGGCTTATCCCCATGAGCAGTTCTTC.